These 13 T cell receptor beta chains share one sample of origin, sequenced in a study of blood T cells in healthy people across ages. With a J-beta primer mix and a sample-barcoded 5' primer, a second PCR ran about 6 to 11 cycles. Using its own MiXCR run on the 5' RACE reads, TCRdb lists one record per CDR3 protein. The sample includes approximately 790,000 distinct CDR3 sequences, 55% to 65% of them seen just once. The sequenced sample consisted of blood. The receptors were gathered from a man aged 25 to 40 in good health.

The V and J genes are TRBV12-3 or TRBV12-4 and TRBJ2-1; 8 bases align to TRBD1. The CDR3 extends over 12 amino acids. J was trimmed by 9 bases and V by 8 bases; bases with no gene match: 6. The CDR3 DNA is TGTGCCAGCCACAGGGGGGACGGTGAGCAGTTCTTC. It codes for CASHRGDGEQFF.

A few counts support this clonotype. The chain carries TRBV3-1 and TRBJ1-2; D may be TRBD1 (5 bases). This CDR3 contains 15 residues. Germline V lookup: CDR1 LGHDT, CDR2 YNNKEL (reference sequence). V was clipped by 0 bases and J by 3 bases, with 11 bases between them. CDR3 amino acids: CASSQEKGWYYGYTF. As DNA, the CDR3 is TGTGCCAGCAGCCAAGAGAAGGGGTGGTACTATGGCTACACCTTC.

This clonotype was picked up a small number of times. In nucleotides, the CDR3 is TGTGCCAGTGAGACAGGGAGCACAGATACGCAGTATTTT. Residues: CASETGSTDTQYF. This chain links TRBV12-3 or TRBV12-4 with TRBJ2-3; 7 positions agree with TRBD1. The V gene end was trimmed by 9 bases and the J gene end by 0 bases; junction bases not matched to a gene: 3. This CDR3 is built from 13 residues.

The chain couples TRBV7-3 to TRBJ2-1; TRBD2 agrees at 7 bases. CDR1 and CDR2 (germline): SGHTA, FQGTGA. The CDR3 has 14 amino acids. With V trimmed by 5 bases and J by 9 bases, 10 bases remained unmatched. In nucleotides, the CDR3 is TGTGCCAGCAGCGTAGTGGGGGGGGTGGGTGAGCAGTTCTTC. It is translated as CASSVVGGVGEQFF.

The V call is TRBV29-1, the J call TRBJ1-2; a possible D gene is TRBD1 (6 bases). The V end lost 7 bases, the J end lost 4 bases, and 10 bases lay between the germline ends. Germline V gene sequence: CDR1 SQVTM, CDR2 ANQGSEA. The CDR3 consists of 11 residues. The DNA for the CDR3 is TGCAGCGCTACGGACAGCTATGGCTACACCTTC. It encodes CSATDSYGYTF. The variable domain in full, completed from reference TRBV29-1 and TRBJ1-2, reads SAVISQKPSRDICQRGTSLTIQCQVDSQVTMMFWYRQQPGQSLTLIATANQGSEATYESGFVIDKFPISRPNLTFSTLTVSNMSPEDSSIYLCSATDSYGYTFGSGTRLTVV.

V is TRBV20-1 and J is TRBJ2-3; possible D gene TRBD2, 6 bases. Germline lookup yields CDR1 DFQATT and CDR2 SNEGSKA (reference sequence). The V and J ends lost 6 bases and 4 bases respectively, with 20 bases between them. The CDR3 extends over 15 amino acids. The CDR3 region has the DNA TGCAGTGCCATTCGCACTAGCCACTTGGCAGATACGCAGTATTTT. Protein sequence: CSAIRTSHLADTQYF.

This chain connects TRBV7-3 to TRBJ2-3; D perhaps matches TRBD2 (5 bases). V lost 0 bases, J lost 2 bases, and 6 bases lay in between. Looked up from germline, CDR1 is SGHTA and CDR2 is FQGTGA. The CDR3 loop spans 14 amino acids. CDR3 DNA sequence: TGTGCCAGCAGCTTAACGAGGGACACAGATACGCAGTATTTT. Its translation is CASSLTRDTDTQYF.

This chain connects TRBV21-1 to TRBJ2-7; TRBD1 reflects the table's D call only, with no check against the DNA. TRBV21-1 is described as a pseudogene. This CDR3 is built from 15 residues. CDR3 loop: CASSPIRDRGYEQYF. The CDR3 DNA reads TGTGCCAGCAGCCCTATTAGGGACAGGGGCTACGAGCAGTACTTC.

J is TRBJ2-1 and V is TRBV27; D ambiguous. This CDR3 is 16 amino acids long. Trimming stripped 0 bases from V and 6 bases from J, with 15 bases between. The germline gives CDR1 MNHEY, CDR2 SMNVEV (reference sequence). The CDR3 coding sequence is TGTGCCAGCAGTTTATCGTCCCCTGAGGTAGTCAATGAGCAGTTCTTC. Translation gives CASSLSSPEVVNEQFF.

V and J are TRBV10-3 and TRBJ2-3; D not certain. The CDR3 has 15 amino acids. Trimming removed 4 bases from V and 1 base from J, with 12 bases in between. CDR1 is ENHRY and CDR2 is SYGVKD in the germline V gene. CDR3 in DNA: TGTGCCATCAGTGGGAGCCTCCCGGGCACAGATACGCAGTATTTT. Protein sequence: CAISGSLPGTDTQYF.

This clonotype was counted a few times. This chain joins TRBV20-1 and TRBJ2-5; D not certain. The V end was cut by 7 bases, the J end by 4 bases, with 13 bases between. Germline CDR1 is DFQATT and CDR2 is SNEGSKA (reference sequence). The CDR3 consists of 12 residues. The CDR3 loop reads CSGEYPGETQYF. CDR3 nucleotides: TGCAGTGGGGAATACCCTGGAGAGACCCAGTACTTC.

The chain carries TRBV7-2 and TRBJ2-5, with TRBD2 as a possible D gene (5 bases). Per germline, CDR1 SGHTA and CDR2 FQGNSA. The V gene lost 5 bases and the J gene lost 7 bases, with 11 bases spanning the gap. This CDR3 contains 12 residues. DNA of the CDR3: TGTGCCAGCAGCGGACTCACCGGGACCCAGTACTTC. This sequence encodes CASSGLTGTQYF.

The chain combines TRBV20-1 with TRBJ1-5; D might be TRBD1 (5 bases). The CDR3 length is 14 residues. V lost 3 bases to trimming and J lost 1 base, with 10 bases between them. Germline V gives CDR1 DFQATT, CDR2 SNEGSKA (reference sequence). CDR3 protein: CSASGGVSNQPQHF. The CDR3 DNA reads TGCAGTGCTAGTGGGGGGGTGAGCAATCAGCCCCAGCATTTT.